One sample yielded the 11 T cell receptor beta chains listed below, sequenced in a study of response to subunit inactivated influenza vaccine listed by TCRdb under 2018. The sample's time point label, decoded: 45 days after influenza vaccine administration. Library generation was performed with RT-PCR. The listed sequencing device is Illumina HiSeq 2500. In-frame beta chains were kept once TCRdb had trimmed the public reads at Q25 with fastp and called clones with MiXCR. Rows with one shared CDR3 protein collapse into an entry with the most common genes and DNA. This sample is represented by over 400,000 distinct CDR3 sequences; 11% of them were singletons. Approximately 12% of the sample is taken by the ten largest. Sequences were derived from PBMCs from blood, sampled 40 to 50 days after vaccination. These receptors all stem from a man aged 50-60 years who received an inactivated influenza vaccine. Donor details come from another sample of the same person, matched by shared clones.

Only a few counts were recorded for this clonotype. V is TRBV12-3 or TRBV12-4 and J is TRBJ2-7; 12 bases align to TRBD1. The V gene end was trimmed by 1 base and the J gene end by 2 bases; junction bases not matched to a gene: 9. CDR3 length: 18 amino acids. CDR3 amino acids: CASSLGPGQGALPYEQYF. The CDR3 region has the DNA TGTGCCAGCAGTTTAGGTCCGGGACAGGGGGCCCTGCCCTACGAGCAGTACTTC.

The genes are TRBV24-1 and TRBJ2-3; a weak D match, TRBD2 (6 bases). The CDR3 length is 16 residues. Germline V gene sequence: CDR1 KGHDR, CDR2 SFDVKD. V was pared by 2 bases and J by 0 bases, with 11 bases between. The chain's CDR3 is CATSDWRAGSTDTQYF. The CDR3 DNA reads as TGTGCCACCAGTGATTGGCGTGCGGGGAGCACAGATACGCAGTATTTT.

This clonotype was counted between two and nine times. This sequence joins TRBV5-1 and TRBJ2-7; D may be TRBD1 (6 bases). CDR3 length equals 15 residues. Germline V gene data show CDR1 as SGHRS and CDR2 as YFSETQ. The germline V and J ends were trimmed by 4 bases and 0 bases, with 14 bases remaining between them. Here the CDR3 DNA reads TGCGCCAGCAGCCTAGGACAGTCAAGCTCCTACGAGCAGTACTTC. Its protein is CASSLGQSSSYEQYF.

This sequence joins TRBV20-1 and TRBJ1-2; 7 nucleotides line up with TRBD1. The J segment lost 9 bases and the V segment lost 0 bases, leaving 7 bases of the junction unmatched. The CDR3 sequence is 13 residues long. In germline, CDR1 is DFQATT, CDR2 SNEGSKA (reference sequence). The DNA of the CDR3 is TGCAGTGCTAGAGATCGACAGGGATTCCGCTACACCTTC. Translated: CSARDRQGFRYTF.

This clonotype has ten or more counts. This rearrangement joins TRBV20-1 to TRBJ2-3; no firm D call. V lost 3 bases, J lost 10 bases, and 11 bases lay in between. The CDR3 sequence is 11 residues long. CDR1 is DFQATT, CDR2 SNEGSKA, per germline (reference sequence). CDR3 sequence (DNA): TGCAGTGCTAGCTTCCTAGGATCGCAGTATTTT. Encoded protein: CSASFLGSQYF.

This clonotype was seen a few times. The V call is TRBV7-2, the J call TRBJ2-3; no reliable D call. Germline V gene data show CDR1 as SGHTA and CDR2 as FQGNSA. Trimming removed 1 base from V and 2 bases from J, with 7 bases in between. The CDR3 length is 14 residues. CDR3 sequence reads: CASSLGTHTDTQYF. In DNA form, the CDR3 reads TGTGCCAGCAGCTTAGGGACCCACACAGATACGCAGTATTTT. The whole variable domain, remainder taken from reference TRBV7-2 and TRBJ2-3, is GAGVSQSPSNKVTEKGKDVELRCDPISGHTALYWYRQSLGQGLEFLIYFQGNSAPDKSGLPSDRFSAERTGGSVSTLTIQRTQQEDSAVYLCASSLGTHTDTQYFGPGTRLTVL.

This clonotype was seen at least ten times. This chain joins TRBV14 and TRBJ2-6; D is perhaps TRBD2 (7 bases). This CDR3 comprises 18 residues. Germline CDR1 and CDR2: SGHDN and FVKESK. V gave up 5 bases and J gave up 0 bases, with 17 bases separating them. CDR3 nucleotides: TGTGCCAGCAGCAGGGGGGGACTTAGGTTCTCTGGGGCCAACGTCCTGACTTTC. Amino acid sequence: CASSRGGLRFSGANVLTF.

The chain carries TRBV27 and TRBJ2-2; D gene ambiguous. Trimming pared 6 bases from V and 1 base from J, leaving 15 bases between. The CDR3 contains 16 residues. Germline loops: CDR1 MNHEY, CDR2 SMNVEV (reference sequence). In DNA, the CDR3 is TGTGCCAGCAGCTACACTCAGGTGGTGAACACCGGGGAGCTGTTTTTT. Protein product: CASSYTQVVNTGELFF.

This clonotype was recorded at least ten times. The chain is built from TRBV20-1 and TRBJ2-1; D perhaps matches TRBD1 (6 bases). The CDR3 spans 16 residues. CDR1 and CDR2 (germline): DFQATT, SNEGSKA (reference sequence). Trimming took off 0 bases at V and 2 bases at J, with 14 bases between the two ends. The CDR3 region has the DNA TGCAGTGCTAGAGATAACCTAGCAGGGGCCTACAATGAGCAGTTCTTC. The encoded protein is CSARDNLAGAYNEQFF.

This clonotype was seen many times. The rearrangement links TRBV4-3 to TRBJ2-1; TRBD2 matches at 8 bases. V gave up 2 bases and J gave up 3 bases; unmatched junction bases: 3. The V gene's germline CDR1 is LGHNA and CDR2 YSLEER. The CDR3 runs to 15 residues. The CDR3, as DNA: TGCGCCAGCAGCCAAAGTGGGACTAGCTACAATGAGCAGTTCTTC. Amino acids: CASSQSGTSYNEQFF.

This clonotype came up a few times. V usage is TRBV20-1 and J usage is TRBJ2-4; a possible D gene is TRBD1 (6 bases). There are 14 residues in the CDR3. V was clipped by 6 bases and J by 6 bases, with 18 bases between them. Germline CDR1 DFQATT, CDR2 SNEGSKA (reference sequence). In nucleotides, the CDR3 is TGCAGTGCGGCTAACGCGGCAGGGGCAAACATTCAGTACTTC. Its translation is CSAANAAGANIQYF.